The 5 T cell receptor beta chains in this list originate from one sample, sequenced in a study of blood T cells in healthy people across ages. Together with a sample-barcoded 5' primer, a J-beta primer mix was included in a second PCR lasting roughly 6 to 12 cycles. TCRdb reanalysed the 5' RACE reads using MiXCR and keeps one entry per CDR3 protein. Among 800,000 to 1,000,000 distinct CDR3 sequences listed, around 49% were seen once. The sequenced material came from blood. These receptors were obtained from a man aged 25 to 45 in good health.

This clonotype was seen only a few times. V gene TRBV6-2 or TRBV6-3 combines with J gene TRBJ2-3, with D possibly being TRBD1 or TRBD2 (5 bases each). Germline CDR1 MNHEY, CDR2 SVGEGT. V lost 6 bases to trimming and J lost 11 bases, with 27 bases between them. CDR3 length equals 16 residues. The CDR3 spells CASSRDPGPNFVRQYF. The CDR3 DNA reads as TGTGCCAGCAGCCGCGATCCGGGACCCAATTTTGTGCGGCAGTATTTT.

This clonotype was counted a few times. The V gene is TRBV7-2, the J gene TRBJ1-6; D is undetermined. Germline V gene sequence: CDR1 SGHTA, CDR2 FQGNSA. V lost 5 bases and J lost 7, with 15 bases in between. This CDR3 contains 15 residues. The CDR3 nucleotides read TGTGCCAGCAGCCCCCAGGAGCACCCCAATTCACCCCTCCACTTT. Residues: CASSPQEHPNSPLHF.

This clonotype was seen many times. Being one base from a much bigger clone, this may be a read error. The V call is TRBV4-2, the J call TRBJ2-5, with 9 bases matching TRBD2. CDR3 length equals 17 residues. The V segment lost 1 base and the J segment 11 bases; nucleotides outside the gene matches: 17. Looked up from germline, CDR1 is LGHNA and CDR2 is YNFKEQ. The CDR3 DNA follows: TGTGCCAGCAGCCAAGGTACATCGGCGGGGGGGTTCTATGAGCAGTACTTC. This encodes CASSQGTSAGGFYEQYF.

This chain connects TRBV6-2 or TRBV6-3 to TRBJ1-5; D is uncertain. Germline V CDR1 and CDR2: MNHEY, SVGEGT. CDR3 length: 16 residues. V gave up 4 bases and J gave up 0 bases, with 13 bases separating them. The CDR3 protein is CASSSPTVNSNQPQHF. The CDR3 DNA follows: TGTGCCAGCAGTTCCCCGACGGTAAATAGCAATCAGCCCCAGCATTTT.

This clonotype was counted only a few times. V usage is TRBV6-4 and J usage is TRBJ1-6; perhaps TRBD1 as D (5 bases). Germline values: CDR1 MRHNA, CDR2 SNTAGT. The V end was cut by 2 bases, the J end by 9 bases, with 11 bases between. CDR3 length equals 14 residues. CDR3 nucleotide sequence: TGTGCCAGCAGTGACGCGAATGGGGGTTCACCCCTCCACTTT. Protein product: CASSDANGGSPLHF.